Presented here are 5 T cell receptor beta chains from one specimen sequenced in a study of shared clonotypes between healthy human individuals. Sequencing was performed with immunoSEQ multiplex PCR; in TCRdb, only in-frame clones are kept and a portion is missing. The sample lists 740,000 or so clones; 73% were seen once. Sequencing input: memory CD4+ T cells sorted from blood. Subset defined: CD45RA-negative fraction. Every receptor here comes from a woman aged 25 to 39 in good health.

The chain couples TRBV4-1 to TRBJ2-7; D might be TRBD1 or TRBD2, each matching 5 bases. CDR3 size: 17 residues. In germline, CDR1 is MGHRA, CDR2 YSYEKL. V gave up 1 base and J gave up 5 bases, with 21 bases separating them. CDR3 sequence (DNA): TGCGCCAGCAGCCAAGCTGCTAGGTCCGGGACGGGACACGAGCAGTACTTC. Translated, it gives CASSQAARSGTGHEQYF.

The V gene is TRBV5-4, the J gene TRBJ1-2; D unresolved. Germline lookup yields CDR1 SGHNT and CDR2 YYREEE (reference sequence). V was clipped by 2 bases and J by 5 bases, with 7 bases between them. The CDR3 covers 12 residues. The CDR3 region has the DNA TGTGCCAGCAGCTTCGACATTTATGGCTACACCTTC. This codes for CASSFDIYGYTF.

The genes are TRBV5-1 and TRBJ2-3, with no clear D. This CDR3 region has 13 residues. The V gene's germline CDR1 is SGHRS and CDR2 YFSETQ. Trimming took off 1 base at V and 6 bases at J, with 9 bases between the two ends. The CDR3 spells CASSLSPGDTQYF. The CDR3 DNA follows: TGCGCCAGCAGCTTGAGTCCTGGGGATACGCAGTATTTT.

The CDR3 spells CASSPGATYTDTQYF. The CDR3 DNA reads TGCGCCAGCAGCCCTGGGGCAACATACACAGATACGCAGTATTTT. This chain uses TRBV5-1 with TRBJ2-3; the D gene is possibly TRBD1 (5 bases). CDR1 and CDR2 from the germline V gene are SGHRS and YFSETQ. This CDR3 is 15 amino acids long. Trimming left V 4 bases short and J 2 bases short, with 14 bases between.

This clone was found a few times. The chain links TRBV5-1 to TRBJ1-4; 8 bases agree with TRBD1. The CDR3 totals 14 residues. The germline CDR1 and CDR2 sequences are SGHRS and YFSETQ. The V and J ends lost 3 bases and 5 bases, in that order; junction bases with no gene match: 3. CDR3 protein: CASSSGGWNEKLFF. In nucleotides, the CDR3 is TGCGCCAGCAGCTCAGGGGGCTGGAATGAAAAACTGTTTTTT.